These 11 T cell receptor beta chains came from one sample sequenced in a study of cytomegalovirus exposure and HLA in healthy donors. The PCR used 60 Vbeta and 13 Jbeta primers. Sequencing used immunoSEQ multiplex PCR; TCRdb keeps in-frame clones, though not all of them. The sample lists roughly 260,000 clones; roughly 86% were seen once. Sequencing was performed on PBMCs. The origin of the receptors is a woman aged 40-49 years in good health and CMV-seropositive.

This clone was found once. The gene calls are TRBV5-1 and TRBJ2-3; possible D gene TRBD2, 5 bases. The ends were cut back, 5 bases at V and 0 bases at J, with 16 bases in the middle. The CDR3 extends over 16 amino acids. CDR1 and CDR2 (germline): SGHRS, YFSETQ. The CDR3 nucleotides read TGCGCCAGCAGAATTCCTAGTAGCGCTAGCACAGATACGCAGTATTTT. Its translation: CASRIPSSASTDTQYF.

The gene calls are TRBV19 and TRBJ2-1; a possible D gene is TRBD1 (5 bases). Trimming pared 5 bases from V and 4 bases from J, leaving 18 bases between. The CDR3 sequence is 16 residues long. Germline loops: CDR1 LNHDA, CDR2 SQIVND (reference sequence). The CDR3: CASSPRQNLLYNEQFF. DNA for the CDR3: TGTGCCAGTAGTCCGAGACAGAACCTCCTATACAATGAGCAGTTCTTC.

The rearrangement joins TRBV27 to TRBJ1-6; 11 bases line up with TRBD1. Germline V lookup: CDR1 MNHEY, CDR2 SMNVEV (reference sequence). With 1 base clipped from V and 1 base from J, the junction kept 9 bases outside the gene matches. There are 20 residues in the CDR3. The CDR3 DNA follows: TGTGCCAGCAGTTTATACCAGGGACAGGGGGAAAAGTCCTATAATTCACCCCTCCACTTT. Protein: CASSLYQGQGEKSYNSPLHF.

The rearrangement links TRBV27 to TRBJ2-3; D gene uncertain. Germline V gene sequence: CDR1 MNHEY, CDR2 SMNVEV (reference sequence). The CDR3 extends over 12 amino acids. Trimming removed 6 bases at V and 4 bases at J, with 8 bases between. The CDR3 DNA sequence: TGTGCCAGCAGATCCGGAGCAGATACGCAGTATTTT. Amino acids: CASRSGADTQYF.

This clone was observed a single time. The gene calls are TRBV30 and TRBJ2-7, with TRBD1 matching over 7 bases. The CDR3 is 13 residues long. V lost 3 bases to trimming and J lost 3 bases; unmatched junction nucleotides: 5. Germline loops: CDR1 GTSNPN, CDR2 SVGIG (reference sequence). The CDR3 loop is CAWRPGQIYEQYF. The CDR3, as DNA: TGTGCCTGGAGACCGGGACAGATCTACGAGCAGTACTTC.

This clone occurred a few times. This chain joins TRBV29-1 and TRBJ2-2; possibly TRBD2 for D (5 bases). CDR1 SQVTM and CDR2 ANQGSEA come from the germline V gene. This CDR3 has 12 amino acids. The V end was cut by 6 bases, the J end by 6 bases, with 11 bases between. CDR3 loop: CSVSRAAGELFF. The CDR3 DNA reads TGCAGCGTATCGAGGGCAGCCGGGGAGCTGTTTTTT.

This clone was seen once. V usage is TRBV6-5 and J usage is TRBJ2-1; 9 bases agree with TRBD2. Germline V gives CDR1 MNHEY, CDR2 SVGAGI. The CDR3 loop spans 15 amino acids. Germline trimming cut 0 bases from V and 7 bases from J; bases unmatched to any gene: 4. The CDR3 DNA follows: TGTGCCAGCAGTTACTCGAGTAGCGGGAGTAATGAGCAGTTCTTC. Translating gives CASSYSSSGSNEQFF.

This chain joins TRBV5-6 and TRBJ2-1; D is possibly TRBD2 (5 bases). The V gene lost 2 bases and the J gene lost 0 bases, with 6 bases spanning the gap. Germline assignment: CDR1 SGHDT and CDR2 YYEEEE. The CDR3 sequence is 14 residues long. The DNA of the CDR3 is TGTGCCAGCAGCTTTCGGGGCTCCTACAATGAGCAGTTCTTC. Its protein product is CASSFRGSYNEQFF.

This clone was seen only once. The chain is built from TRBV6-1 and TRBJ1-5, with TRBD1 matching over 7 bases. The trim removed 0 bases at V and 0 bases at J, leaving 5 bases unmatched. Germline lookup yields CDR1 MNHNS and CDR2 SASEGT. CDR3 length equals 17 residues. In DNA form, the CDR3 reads TGTGCCAGCAGTGAAGCAGGAGGGGGCGTTAGCAATCAGCCCCAGCATTTT. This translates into CASSEAGGGVSNQPQHF.

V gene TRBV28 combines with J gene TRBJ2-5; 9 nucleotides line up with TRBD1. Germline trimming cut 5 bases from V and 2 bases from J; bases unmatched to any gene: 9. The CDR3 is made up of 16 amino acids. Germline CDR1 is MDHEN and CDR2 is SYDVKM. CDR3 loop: CASSTTGGKLQETQYF. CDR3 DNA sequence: TGTGCCAGCAGTACGACAGGGGGAAAACTTCAAGAGACCCAGTACTTC.

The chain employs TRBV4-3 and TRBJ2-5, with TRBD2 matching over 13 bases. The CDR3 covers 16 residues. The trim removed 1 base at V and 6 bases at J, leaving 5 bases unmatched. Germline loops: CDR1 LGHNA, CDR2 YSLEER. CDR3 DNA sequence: TGCGCCAGCAGCCAAGGGACTAGCGGGAGTTCAAAGACCCAGTACTTC. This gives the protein CASSQGTSGSSKTQYF.